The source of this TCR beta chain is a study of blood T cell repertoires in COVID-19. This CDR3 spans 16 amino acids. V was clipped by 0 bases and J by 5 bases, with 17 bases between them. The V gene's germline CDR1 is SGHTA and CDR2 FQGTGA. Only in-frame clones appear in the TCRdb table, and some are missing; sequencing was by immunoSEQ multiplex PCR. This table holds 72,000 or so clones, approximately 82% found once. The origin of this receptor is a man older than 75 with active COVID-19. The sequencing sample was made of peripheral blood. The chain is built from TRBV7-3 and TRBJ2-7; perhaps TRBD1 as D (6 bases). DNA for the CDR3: TGTGCCAGCAGCTTAACCAGGAGTCAGGGGAAGCACGAGCAGTACTTC. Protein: CASSLTRSQGKHEQYF.